In its sample, the clone carrying this T cell receptor beta chain was seen many times. Stable disease denoted Graves' hyperthyroidism without ophthalmopathy progression within 18 months. CDR3 length: 15 residues. In germline, CDR1 is SGHTA, CDR2 FQGTGA. The V end lost 5 bases, the J end lost 7 bases, and 17 bases lay between the germline ends. These data originate in a study of T cells in Graves' hyperthyroidism and ophthalmopathy. From RNA transcripts, TCR beta CDR3 regions were amplified. Initially, a first-round RT-PCR of the TCR CDR3 employed the HTBI primer set. In TCRdb, the multiplex PCR reads were re-called with MiXCR into one record per CDR3 protein. The sample carries about 620,000 distinct CDR3 sequences, around 16% recorded once.

Sequenced material: blood. The chain couples TRBV7-3 to TRBJ2-2; D may be TRBD2 (6 bases). The TCR sequence derives from a woman in her twenties or thirties with Graves' hyperthyroidism. The CDR3 here is CASSQTGERGGELFF. DNA for the CDR3: TGTGCCAGCAGCCAGACGGGAGAGCGTGGCGGGGAGCTGTTTTTT. Using reference TRBV7-3 and TRBJ2-2 for the parts outside the CDR3, the full variable domain is GAGVSQTPSNKVTEKGKYVELRCDPISGHTALYWYRQSLGQGPEFLIYFQGTGAADDSGLPNDRFFAVRPEGSVSTLKIQRTERGDSAVYLCASSQTGERGGELFFGEGSRLTVL.